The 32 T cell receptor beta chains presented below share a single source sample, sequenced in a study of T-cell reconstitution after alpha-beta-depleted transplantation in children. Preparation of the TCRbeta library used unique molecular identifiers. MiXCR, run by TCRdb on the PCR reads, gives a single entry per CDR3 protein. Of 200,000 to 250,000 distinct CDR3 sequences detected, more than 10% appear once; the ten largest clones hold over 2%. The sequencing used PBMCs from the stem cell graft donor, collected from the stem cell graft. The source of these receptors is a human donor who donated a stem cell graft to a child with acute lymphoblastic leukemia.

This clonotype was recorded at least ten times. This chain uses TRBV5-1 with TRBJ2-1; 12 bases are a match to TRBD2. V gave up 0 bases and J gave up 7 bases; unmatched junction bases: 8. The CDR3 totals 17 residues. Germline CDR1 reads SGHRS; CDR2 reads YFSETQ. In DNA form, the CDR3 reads TGCGCCAGCAGCTTGGCCCGGGCACTAGCGGGGGGAAATGAGCAGTTCTTC. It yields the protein CASSLARALAGGNEQFF.

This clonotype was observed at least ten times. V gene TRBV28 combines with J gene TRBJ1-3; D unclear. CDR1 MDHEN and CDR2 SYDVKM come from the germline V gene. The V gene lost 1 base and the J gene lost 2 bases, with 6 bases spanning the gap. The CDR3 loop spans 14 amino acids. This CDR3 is CASSLLSAGNTIYF. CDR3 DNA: TGTGCCAGCAGTTTATTATCCGCTGGAAACACCATATATTTT.

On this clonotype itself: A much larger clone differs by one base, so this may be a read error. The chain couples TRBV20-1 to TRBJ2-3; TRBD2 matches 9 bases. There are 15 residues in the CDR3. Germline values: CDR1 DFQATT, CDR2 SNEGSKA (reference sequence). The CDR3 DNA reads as TGCAGTGCTAGAAGGCTAGCGGGGCTAACAGATAGGCAGTATTTT. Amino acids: CSARRLAGLTDRQYF.

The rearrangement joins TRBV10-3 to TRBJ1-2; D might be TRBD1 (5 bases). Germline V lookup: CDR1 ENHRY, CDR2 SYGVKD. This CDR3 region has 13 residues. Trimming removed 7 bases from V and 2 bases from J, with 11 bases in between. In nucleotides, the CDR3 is TGTGCCATCACCTTGGGACCGAACTATGGCTACACCTTC. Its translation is CAITLGPNYGYTF.

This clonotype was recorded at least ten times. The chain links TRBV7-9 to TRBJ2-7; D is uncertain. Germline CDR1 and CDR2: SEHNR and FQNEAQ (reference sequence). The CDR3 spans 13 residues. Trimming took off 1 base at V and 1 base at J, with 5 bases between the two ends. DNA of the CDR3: TGTGCCAGCAGCTTAGTACTTTCCTACGAGCAGTACTTC. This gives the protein CASSLVLSYEQYF.

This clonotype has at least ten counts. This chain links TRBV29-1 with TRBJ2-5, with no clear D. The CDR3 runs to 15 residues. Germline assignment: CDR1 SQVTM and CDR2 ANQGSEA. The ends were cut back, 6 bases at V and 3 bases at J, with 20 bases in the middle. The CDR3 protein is CSVVERSQPEETQYF. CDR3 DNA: TGCAGCGTAGTCGAAAGGTCACAACCCGAAGAGACCCAGTACTTC.

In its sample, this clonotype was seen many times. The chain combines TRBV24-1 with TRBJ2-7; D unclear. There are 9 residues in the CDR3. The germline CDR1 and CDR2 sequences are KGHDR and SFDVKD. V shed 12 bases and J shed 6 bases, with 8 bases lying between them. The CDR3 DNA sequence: TGTGCCGTCTGGGGCGAGCAGTACTTC. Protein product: CAVWGEQYF.

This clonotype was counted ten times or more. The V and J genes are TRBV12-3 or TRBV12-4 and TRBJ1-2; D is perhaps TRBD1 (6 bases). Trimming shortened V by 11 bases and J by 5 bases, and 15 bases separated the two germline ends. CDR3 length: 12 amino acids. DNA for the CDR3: TGTGCCTGCACGAAGGGGGGATATGGCTACACCTTC. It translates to CACTKGGYGYTF.

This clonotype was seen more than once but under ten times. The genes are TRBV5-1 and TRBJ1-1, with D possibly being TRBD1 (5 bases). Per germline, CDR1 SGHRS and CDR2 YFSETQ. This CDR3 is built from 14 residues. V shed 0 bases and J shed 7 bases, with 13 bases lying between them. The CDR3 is CASSLAPGTVEAFF. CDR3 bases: TGCGCCAGCAGCTTGGCCCCCGGGACGGTTGAAGCTTTCTTT.

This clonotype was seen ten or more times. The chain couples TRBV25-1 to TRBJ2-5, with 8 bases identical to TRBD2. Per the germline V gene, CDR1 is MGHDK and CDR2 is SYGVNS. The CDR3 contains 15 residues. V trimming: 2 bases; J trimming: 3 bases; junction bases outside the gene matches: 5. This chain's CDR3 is CASSETLLAEETQYF. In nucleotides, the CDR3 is TGTGCCAGCAGTGAAACGTTACTAGCGGAAGAGACCCAGTACTTC. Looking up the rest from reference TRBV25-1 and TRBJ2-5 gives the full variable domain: EADIYQTPRYLVIGTGKKITLECSQTMGHDKMYWYQQDPGMELHLIHYSYGVNSTEKGDLSSESTVSRIRTEHFPLTLESARPSHTSQYLCASSETLLAEETQYFGPGTRLLVL.

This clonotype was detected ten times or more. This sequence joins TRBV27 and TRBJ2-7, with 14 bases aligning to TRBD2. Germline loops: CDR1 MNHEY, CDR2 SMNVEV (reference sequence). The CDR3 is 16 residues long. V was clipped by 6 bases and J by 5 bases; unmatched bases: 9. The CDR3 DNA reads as TGTGCCAGCAGGCCGGGTGGGACTAGCGGGAGACACGAGCAGTACTTC. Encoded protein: CASRPGGTSGRHEQYF.

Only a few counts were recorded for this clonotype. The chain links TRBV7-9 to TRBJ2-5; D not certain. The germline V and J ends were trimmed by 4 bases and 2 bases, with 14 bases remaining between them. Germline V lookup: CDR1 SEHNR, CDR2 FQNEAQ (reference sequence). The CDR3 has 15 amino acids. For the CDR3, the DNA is TGTGCCAGCAGCTCCGGGTTCCAACTTCAAGAGACCCAGTACTTC. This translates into CASSSGFQLQETQYF. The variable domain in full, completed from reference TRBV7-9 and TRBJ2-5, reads DTGVSQNPRHKITKRGQNVTFRCDPISEHNRLYWYRQTLGQGPEFLTYFQNEAQLEKSRLLSDRFSAERPKGSFSTLEIQRTEQGDSAMYLCASSSGFQLQETQYFGPGTRLLVL.

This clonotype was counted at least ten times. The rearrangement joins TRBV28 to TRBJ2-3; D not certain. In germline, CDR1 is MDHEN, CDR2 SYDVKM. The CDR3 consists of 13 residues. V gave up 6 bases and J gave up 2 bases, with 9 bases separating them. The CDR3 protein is CASRDDPTDTQYF. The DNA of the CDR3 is TGTGCCAGCAGGGACGATCCCACAGATACGCAGTATTTT.

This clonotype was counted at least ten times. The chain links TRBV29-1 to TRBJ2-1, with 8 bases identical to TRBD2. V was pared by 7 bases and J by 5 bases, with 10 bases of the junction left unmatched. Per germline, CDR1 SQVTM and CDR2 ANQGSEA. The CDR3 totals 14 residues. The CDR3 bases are TGCAGCGATGCGGGGGGTCGAACCCACAATGAGCAGTTCTTC. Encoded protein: CSDAGGRTHNEQFF.

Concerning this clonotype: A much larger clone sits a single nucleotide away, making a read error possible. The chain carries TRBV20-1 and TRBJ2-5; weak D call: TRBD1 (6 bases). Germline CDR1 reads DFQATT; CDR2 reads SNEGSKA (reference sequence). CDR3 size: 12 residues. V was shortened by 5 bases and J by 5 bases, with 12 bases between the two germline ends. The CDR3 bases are TGCAGTGCTCCAGGGGCCGAGGAGACCCAGTACTTC. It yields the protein CSAPGAEETQYF.

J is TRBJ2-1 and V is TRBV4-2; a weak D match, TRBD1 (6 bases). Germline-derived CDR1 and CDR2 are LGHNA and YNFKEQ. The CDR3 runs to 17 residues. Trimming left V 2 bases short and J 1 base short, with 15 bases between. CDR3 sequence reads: CASSQLRGRGSYNEQFF. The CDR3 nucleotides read TGTGCCAGCAGCCAACTTCGGGGCAGGGGATCCTACAATGAGCAGTTCTTC.

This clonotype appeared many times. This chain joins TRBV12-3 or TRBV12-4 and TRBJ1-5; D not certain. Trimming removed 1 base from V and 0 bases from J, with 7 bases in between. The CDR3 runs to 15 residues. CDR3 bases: TGTGCCAGCAGTTTAGGGGTCCTTAGCAATCAGCCCCAGCATTTT. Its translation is CASSLGVLSNQPQHF.

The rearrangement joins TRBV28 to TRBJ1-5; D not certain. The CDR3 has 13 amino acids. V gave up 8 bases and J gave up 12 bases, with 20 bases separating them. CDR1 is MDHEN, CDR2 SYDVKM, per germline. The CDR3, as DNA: TGTGCCAGCGTCGGTGGGTCAGCTTGGAGCCAGCATTTT. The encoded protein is CASVGGSAWSQHF.

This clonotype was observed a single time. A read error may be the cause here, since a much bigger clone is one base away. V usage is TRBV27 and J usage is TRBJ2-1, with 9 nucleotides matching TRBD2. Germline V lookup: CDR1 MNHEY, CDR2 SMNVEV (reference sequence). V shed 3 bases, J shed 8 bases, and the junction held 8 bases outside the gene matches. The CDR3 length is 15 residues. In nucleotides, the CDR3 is TGTGCCAGCAGTTTTACTAGCGGGTGTATCTATGAGCAGTTCTTC. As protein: CASSFTSGCIYEQFF.

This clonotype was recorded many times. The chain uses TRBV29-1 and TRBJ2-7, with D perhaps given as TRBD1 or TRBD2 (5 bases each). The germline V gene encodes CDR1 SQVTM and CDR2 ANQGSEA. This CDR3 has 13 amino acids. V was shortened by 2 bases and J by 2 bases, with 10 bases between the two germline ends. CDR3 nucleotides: TGCAGCGTTGAAACCGGGGCCACCTACGAGCAGTACTTC. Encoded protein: CSVETGATYEQYF.

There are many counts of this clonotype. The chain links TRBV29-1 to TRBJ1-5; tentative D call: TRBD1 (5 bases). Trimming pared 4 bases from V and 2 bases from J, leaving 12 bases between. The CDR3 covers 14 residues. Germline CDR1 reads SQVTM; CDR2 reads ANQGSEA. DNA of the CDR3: TGCAGCGTTGCTTCGACAGCCGGCAATCAGCCCCAGCATTTT. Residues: CSVASTAGNQPQHF.

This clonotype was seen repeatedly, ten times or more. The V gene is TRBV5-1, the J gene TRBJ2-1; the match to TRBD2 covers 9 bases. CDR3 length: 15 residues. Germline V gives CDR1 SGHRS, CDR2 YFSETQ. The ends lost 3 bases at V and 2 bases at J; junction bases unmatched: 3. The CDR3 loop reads CASSSTSGAYNEQFF. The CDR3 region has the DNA TGCGCCAGCAGCTCGACTAGCGGAGCCTACAATGAGCAGTTCTTC.

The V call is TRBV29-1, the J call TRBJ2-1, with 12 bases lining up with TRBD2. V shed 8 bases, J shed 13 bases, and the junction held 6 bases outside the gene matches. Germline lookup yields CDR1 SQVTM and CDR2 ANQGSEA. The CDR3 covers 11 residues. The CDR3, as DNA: TGCAGCCAGACTAGCGGGAGTGGTCAGTTCTTC. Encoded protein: CSQTSGSGQFF.

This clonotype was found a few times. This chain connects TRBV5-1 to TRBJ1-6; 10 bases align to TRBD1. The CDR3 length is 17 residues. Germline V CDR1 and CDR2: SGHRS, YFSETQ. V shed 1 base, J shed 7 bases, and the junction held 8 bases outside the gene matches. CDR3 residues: CASSLTGQGSGNSPLHF. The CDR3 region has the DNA TGCGCCAGCAGCTTGACGGGACAGGGGAGTGGAAATTCACCCCTCCACTTT.

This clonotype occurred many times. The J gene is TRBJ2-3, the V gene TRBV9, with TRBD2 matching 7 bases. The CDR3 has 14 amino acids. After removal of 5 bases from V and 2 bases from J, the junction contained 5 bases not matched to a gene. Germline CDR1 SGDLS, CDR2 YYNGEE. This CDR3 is CASRPGDYTDTQYF. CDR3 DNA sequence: TGTGCCAGCAGGCCGGGGGACTACACAGATACGCAGTATTTT.

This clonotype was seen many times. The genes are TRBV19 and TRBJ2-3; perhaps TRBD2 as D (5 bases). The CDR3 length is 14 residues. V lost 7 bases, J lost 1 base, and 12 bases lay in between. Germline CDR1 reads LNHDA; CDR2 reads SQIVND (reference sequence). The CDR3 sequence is CASNEARGTDTQYF. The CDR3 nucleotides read TGTGCCAGTAACGAGGCGCGGGGCACAGATACGCAGTATTTT.

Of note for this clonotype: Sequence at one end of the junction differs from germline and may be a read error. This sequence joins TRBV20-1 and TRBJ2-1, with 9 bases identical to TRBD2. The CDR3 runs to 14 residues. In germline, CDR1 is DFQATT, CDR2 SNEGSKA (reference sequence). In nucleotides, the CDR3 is TGCAGTGCGAGAAGGGTAGCGGGAGTACATGAGCAGTCCTTC. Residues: CSARRVAGVHEQSF.

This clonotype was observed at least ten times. CDR3 protein: CASMSGSNEQFF. The CDR3 region has the DNA TGTGCCAGCATGTCAGGGAGCAATGAGCAGTTCTTC. The chain combines TRBV11-1 with TRBJ2-1, with D perhaps TRBD1 or TRBD2 (5 bases each). The V end was cut by 7 bases, the J end by 6 bases, with 10 bases between. Looked up from germline, CDR1 is SGHAT and CDR2 is FQDESV (reference sequence). CDR3 size: 12 residues.

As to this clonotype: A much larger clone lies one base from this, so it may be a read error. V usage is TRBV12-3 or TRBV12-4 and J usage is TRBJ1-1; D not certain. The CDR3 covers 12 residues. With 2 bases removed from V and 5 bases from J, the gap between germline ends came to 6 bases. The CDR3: CASSLTRTEAFF. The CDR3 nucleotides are TGTGCCAGCAGTTTAACAAGGACTGAAGCTTTCTTT.

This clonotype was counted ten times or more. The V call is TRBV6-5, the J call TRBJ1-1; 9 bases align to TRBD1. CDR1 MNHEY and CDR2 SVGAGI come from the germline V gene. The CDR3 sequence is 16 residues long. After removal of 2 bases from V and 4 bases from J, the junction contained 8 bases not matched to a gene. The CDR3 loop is CASSYTTGGGGTEAFF. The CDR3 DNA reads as TGTGCCAGCAGTTACACGACAGGGGGTGGTGGCACTGAAGCTTTCTTT.

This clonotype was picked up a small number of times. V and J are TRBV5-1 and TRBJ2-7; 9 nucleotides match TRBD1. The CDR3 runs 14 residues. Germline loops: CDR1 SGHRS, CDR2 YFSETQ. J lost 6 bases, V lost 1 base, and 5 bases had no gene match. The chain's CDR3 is CASSLWDRAGEQYF. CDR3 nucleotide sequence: TGCGCCAGCAGCTTGTGGGACAGGGCGGGCGAGCAGTACTTC.

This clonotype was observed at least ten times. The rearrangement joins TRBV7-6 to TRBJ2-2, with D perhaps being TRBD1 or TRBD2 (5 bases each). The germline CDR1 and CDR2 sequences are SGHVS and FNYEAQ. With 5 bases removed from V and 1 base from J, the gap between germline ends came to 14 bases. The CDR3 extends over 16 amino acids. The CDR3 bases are TGTGCCAGCAGCCCTTGGGGACGGAAGAACACCGGGGAGCTGTTTTTT. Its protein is CASSPWGRKNTGELFF.